This TCR beta chain was captured in a study of shared clonotypes between healthy human individuals. Study at large: Researchers assigned three CD4 naive, three CD4 memory, two CD8 naive and one CD8 memory plate to each donor.

CDR1 and CDR2 from the germline V gene are ENHRY and SYGVKD. With 4 bases clipped from V and 8 bases from J, the junction kept 4 bases outside the gene matches. This CDR3 spans 14 amino acids. Broader study findings: For naive CD4 cells, around 5% of clonotypes were shared across a few donors.

In the case of this clone: Its antigen is unidentified.

In the original processing: ImmunoSEQ sequences covered only the junction and lacked quality scores; filtering therefore differed. This table comes from immunoSEQ multiplex PCR, and its TCRdb copy is limited to in-frame clones, with some not included. The V and J calls and clone size were taken over from that table, and D and trimming were inferred from the DNA. Of 2,500,000 or so clones in the sample, over 85% were seen once. The sequenced material came from naive CD4+ T cells sorted from blood. Stated subset: CD45RA+ positively selected. This sequence was found in a man aged 18 to 29 in good health. The chain carries TRBV10-3 and TRBJ1-4; 10 bases align to TRBD1. CDR3 residues: CAISGDRGREKLFF. The CDR3 region has the DNA TGTGCCATCAGTGGGGACAGGGGAAGAGAAAAACTGTTTTTT.